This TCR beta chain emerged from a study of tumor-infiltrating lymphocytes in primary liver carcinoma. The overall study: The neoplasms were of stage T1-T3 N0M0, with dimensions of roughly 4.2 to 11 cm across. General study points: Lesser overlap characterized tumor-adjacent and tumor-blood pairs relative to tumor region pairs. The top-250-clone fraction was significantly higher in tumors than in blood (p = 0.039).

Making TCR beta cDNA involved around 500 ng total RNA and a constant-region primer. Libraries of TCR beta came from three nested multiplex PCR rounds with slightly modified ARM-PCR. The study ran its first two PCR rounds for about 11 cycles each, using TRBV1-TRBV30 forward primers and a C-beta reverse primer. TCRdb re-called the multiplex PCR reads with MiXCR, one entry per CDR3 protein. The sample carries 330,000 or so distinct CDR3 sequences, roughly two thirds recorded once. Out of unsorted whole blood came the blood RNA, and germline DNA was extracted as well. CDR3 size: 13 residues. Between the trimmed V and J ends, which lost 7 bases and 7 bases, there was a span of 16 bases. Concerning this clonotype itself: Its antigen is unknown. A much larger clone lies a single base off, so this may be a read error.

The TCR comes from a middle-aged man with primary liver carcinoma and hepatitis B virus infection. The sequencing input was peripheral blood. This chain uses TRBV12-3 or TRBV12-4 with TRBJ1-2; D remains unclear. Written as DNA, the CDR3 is TGTGCCAGCATCTCGACACCGGAGGGTGGCTACACCTTC. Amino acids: CASISTPEGGYTF.